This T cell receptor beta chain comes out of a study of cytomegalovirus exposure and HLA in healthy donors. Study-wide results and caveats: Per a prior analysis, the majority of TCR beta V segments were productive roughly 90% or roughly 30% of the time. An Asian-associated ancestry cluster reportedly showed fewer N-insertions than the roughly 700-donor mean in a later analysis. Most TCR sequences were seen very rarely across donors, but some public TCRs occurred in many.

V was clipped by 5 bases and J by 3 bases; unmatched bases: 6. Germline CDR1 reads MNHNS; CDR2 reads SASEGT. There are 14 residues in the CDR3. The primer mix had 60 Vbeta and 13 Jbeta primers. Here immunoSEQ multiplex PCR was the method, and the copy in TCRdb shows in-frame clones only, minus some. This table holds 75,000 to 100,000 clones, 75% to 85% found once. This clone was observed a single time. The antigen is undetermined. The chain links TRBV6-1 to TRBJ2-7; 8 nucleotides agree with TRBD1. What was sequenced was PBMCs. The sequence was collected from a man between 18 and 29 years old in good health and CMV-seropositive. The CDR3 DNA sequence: TGTGCCAGCAGTAGCCCGGGACAGGACTACGAGCAGTACTTC. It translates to CASSSPGQDYEQYF.